One sample yielded the 5 T cell receptor beta chains listed below, sequenced in a study of T cell repertoires in cytomegalovirus infection (dated by TCRdb to about 2019). The data were produced on an Illumina HiSeq 1500. TCRdb took the public reads, trimmed them with fastp at Q25, ran MiXCR for clone calling and kept in-frame beta chains. Every distinct CDR3 protein forms one entry, paired with its most common genes and DNA. The sample records approximately 910,000 distinct CDR3 sequences, 30% to 40% of which are singletons. Of the sample, around 15% is held by the ten largest clones. These receptors' targets are unknown. What the treatment or condition label conveys for this sample: in vitro stimulation with specific CMV peptide epitopes to enrich CMV-specific T cells. The sequenced sample was cultured CD8+ T cells from PBMCs, obtained from culture after CMV antigen stimulation. The receptors originated from a human donor in good health (CMV status not recorded). Some clones in this sample may be carry-over from other donors' samples.

The chain carries TRBV7-9 and TRBJ1-2; 12 positions match TRBD1. Germline assignment: CDR1 SEHNR and CDR2 FQNEAQ (reference sequence). V lost 5 bases to trimming and J lost 4 bases; unmatched junction nucleotides: 5. This CDR3 contains 15 residues. Here the CDR3 DNA reads TGTGCCAGCAGCCAAGGGACAGGGGGCGTCTATGGCTACACCTTC. Amino acids: CASSQGTGGVYGYTF.

This clonotype has just a few counts. This chain connects TRBV10-3 to TRBJ1-3; D remains unclear. Trimming shortened V by 2 bases and J by 2 bases, and 16 bases separated the two germline ends. Germline CDR1 ENHRY, CDR2 SYGVKD. The CDR3 loop spans 17 amino acids. CDR3 protein: CAISERADHSPGNTIYF. The CDR3, as DNA: TGTGCCATCAGTGAGAGGGCCGACCACAGCCCTGGAAACACCATATATTTT.

The CDR3 sequence: CASGLGTGGYGYTF. CDR3 coding DNA: TGTGCTAGTGGTTTGGGGACAGGCGGTTATGGCTACACCTTC. V gene TRBV12-5 combines with J gene TRBJ1-2, with 7 bases identical to TRBD1. Trimming removed 1 base from V and 5 bases from J; junction bases left unmatched: 4. Germline V gene sequence: CDR1 LGHNT, CDR2 FRNRAP. The CDR3 extends over 14 amino acids.

This clonotype was detected once. The rearrangement joins TRBV5-4 to TRBJ2-2; 7 bases agree with TRBD2. Germline CDR1 and CDR2: SGHNT and YYREEE (reference sequence). CDR3 length equals 15 residues. Unmatched junction bases numbered 10, after V lost 7 bases and J lost 4 bases. CDR3 protein: CASVGGLEGTGELFF. Here the CDR3 DNA reads TGTGCCAGCGTGGGAGGACTAGAGGGCACCGGGGAGCTGTTTTTT.

In its sample, this clonotype was seen a few times. This CDR3 reads CASSQEVGNTEAFF. In nucleotides, the CDR3 is TGCGCCAGCAGCCAAGAGGTTGGAAACACTGAAGCTTTCTTT. The chain uses TRBV4-1 and TRBJ1-1; D unresolved. CDR1 and CDR2 (germline): MGHRA, YSYEKL. The CDR3 loop spans 14 amino acids. The V end lost 0 bases, the J end lost 2 bases, and 7 bases lay between the germline ends.